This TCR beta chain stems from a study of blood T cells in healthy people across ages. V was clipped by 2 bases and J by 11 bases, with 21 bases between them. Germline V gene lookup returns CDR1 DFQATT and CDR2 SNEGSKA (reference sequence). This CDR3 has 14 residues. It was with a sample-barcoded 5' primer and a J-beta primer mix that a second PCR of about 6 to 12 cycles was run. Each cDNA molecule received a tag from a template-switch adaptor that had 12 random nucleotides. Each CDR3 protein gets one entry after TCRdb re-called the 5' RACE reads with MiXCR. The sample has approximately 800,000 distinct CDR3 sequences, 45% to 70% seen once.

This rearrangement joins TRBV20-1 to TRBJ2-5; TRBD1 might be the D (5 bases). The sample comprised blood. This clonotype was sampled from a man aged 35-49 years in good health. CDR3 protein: CSARIGDSLNEQYF. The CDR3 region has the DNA TGCAGTGCTAGAATAGGTGACAGCCTAAATGAGCAGTACTTC.